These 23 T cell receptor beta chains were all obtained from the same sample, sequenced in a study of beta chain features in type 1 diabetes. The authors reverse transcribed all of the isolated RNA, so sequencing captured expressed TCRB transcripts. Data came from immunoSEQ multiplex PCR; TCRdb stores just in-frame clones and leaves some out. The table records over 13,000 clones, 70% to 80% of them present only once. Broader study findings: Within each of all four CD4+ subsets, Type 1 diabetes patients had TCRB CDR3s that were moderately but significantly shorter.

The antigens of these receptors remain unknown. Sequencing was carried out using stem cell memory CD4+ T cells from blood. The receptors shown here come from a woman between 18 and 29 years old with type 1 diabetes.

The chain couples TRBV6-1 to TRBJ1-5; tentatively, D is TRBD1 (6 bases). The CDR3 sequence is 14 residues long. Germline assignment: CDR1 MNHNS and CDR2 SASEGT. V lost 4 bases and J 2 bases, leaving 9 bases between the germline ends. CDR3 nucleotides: TGTGCCAGCAGTGGGGCAGGGGGCAATCAGCCCCAGCATTTT. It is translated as CASSGAGGNQPQHF.

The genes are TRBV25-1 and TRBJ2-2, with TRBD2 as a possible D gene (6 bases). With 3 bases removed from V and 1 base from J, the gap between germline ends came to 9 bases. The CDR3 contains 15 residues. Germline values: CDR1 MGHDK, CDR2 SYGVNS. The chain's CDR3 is CASSEGGMNTGELFF. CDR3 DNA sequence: TGTGCCAGCAGTGAGGGGGGAATGAACACCGGGGAGCTGTTTTTT.

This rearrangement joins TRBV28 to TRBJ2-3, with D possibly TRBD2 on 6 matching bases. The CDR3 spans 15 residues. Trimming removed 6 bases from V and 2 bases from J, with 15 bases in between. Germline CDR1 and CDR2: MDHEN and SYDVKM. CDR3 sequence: CASRLAGLNTDTQYF. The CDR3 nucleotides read TGTGCCAGCAGGTTGGCGGGGCTCAACACAGATACGCAGTATTTT.

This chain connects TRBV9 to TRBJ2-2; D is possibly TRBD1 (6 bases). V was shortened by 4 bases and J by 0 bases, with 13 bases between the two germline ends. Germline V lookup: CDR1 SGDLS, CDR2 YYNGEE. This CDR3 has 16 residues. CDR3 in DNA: TGTGCCAGCAGCCCCCGCGCAGGGGCGAACACCGGGGAGCTGTTTTTT. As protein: CASSPRAGANTGELFF.

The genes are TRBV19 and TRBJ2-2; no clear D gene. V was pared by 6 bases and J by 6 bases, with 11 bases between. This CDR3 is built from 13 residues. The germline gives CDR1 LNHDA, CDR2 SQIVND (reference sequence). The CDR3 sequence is CASRRQNSGELFF. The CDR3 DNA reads TGTGCCAGTAGGAGACAAAACTCCGGGGAGCTGTTTTTT.

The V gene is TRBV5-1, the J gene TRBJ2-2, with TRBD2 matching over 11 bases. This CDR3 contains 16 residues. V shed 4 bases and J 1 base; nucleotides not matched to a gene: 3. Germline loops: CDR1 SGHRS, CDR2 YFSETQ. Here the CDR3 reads CASSIGLAGNTGELFF. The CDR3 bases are TGCGCCAGCAGCATAGGACTAGCGGGGAACACCGGGGAGCTGTTTTTT.

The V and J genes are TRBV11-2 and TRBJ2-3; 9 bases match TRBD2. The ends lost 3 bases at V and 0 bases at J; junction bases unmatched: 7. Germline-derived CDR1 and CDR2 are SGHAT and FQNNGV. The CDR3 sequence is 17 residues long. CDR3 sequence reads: CASSFPLAGTSTDTQYF. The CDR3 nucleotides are TGTGCCAGCAGCTTTCCCCTAGCGGGAACTAGCACAGATACGCAGTATTTT.

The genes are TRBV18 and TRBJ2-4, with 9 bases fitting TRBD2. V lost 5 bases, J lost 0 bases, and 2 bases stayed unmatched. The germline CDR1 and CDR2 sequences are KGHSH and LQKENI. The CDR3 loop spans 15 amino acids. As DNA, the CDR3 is TGTGCCAGCTCAATACTAGCGGGAGCCAAAAACATTCAGTACTTC. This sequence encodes CASSILAGAKNIQYF.

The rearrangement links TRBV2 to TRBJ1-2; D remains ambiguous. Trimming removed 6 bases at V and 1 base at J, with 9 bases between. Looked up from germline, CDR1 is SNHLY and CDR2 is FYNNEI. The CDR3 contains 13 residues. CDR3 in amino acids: CASRLSVNYGYTF. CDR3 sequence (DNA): TGTGCCAGCAGACTATCCGTTAACTATGGCTACACCTTC.

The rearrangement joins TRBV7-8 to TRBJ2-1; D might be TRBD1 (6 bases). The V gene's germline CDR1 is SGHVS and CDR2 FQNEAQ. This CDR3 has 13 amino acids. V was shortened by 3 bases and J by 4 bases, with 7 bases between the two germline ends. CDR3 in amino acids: CASSLGQYNEQFF. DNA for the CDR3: TGTGCCAGCAGCTTGGGACAATACAATGAGCAGTTCTTC.

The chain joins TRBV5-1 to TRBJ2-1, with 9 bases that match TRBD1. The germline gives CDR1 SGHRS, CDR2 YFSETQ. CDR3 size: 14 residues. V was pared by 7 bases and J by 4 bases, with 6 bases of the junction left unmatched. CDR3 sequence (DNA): TGCGCCAGCCATAGACAGGGGGGGTACAATGAGCAGTTCTTC. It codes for CASHRQGGYNEQFF.

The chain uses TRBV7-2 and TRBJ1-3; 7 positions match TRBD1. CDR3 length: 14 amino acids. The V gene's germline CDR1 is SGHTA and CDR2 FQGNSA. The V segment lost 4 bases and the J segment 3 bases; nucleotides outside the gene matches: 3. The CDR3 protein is CASSSRGDGNTIYF. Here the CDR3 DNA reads TGTGCCAGCAGCTCCAGGGGGGATGGAAACACCATATATTTT.

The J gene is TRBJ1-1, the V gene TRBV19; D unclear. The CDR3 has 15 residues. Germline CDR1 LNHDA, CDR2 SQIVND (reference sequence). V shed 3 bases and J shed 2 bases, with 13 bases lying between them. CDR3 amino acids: CASSIVWQVNTEAFF. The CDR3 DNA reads TGTGCCAGTAGTATCGTTTGGCAGGTTAACACTGAAGCTTTCTTT.

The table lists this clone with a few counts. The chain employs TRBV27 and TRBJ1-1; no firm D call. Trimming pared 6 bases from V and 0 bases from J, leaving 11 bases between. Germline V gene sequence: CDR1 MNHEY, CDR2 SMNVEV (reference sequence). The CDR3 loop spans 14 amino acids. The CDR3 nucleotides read TGTGCCAGCAGCCCTATGGTATTGAACACTGAAGCTTTCTTT. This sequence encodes CASSPMVLNTEAFF.

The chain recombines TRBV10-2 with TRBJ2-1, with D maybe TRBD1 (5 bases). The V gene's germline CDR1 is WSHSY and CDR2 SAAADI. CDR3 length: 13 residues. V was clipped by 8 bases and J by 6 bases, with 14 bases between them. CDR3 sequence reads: CASSRAGINEQFF. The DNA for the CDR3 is TGCGCCAGCTCTCGGGCAGGGATCAATGAGCAGTTCTTC.

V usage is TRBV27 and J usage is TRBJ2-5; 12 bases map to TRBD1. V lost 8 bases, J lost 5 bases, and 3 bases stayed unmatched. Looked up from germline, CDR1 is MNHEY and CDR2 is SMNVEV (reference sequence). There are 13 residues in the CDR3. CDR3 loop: CASGDRGRETQYF. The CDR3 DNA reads TGTGCCAGCGGGGACAGGGGGCGGGAGACCCAGTACTTC.

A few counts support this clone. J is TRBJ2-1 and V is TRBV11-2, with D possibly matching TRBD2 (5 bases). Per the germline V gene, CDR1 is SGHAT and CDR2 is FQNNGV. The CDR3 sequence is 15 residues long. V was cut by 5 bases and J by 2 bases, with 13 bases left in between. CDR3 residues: CASSRVTGAYNEQFF. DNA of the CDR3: TGTGCCAGCAGCAGAGTCACCGGGGCCTACAATGAGCAGTTCTTC.

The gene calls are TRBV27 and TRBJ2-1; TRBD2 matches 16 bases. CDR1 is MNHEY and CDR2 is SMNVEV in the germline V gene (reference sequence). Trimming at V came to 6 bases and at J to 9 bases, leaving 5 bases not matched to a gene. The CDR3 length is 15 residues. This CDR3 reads CASRGLAGGPGEQFF. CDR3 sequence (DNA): TGTGCCAGCAGGGGACTAGCGGGAGGGCCCGGTGAGCAGTTCTTC.

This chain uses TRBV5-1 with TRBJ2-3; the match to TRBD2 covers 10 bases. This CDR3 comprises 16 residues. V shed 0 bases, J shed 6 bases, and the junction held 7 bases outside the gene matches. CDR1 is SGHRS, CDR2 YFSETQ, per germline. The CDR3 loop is CASSLEASGSSDTQYF. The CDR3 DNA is TGCGCCAGCAGCTTGGAAGCTAGCGGGAGTTCGGATACGCAGTATTTT.

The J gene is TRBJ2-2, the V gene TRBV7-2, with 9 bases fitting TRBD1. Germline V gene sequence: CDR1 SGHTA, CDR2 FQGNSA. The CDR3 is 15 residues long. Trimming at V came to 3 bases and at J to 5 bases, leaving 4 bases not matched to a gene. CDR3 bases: TGTGCCAGCAGCTTGGGACAGGGAGGGACCGGGGAGCTGTTTTTT. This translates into CASSLGQGGTGELFF.

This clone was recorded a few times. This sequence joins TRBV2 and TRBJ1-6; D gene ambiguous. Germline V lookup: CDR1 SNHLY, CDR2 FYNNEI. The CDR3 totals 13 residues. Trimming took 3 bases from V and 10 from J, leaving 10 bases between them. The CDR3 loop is CASSESRYSPLHF. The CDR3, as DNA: TGTGCCAGCAGTGAGTCCCGCTACTCACCCCTCCACTTT.

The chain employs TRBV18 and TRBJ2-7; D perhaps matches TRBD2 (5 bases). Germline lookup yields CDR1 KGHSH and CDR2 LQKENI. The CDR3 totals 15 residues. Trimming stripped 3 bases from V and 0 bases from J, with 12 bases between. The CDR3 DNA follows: TGTGCCAGCTCACCCAGCATGGGGAGCTCCTACGAGCAGTACTTC. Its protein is CASSPSMGSSYEQYF.

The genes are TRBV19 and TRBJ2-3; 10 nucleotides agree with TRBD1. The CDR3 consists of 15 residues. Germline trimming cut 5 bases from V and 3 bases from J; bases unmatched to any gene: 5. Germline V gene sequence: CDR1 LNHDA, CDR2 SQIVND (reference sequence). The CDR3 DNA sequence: TGTGCCAGTAGTGATTTGGGACAGGGGACAGATACGCAGTATTTT. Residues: CASSDLGQGTDTQYF.